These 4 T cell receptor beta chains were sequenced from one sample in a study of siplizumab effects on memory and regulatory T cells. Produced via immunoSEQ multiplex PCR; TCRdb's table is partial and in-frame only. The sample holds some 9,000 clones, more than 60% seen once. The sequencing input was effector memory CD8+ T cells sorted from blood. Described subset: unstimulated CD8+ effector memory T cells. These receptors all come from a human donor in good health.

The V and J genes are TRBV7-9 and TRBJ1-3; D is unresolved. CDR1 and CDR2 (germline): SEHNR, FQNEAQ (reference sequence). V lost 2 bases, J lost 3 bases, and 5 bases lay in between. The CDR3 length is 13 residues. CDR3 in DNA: TGTGCCAGCAGCTTACCCAGTGGAAACACCATATATTTT. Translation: CASSLPSGNTIYF. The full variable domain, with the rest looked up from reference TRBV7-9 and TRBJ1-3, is DTGVSQNPRHKITKRGQNVTFRCDPISEHNRLYWYRQTLGQGPEFLTYFQNEAQLEKSRLLSDRFSAERPKGSFSTLEIQRTEQGDSAMYLCASSLPSGNTIYFGEGSWLTVV.

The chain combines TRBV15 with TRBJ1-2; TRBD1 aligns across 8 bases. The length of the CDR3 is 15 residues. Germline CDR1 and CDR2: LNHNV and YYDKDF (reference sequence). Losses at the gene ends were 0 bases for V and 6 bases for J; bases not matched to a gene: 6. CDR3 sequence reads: CATSREVRGRDGYTF. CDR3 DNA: TGTGCCACCAGCAGAGAGGTCAGGGGGCGGGATGGCTACACCTTC.

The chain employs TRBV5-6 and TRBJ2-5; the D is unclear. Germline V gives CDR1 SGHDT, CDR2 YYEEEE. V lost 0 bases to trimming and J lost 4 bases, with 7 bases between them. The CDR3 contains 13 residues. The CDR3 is CASSLGNSETQYF. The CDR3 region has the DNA TGTGCCAGCAGCTTGGGGAATTCAGAGACCCAGTACTTC.

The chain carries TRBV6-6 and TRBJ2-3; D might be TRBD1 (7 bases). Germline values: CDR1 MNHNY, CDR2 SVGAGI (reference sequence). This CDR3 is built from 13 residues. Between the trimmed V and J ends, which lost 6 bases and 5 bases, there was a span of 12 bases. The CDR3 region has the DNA TGTGCCAGCAGCCAGGGGGAGGTAGATACGCAGTATTTT. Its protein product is CASSQGEVDTQYF.